This T cell receptor (beta chain) came from a study of blood T cell repertoires in COVID-19. Study overall: The United States, Italy and Spain supplied acute and convalescent COVID-19 samples. The cDNA or gDNA used as material had been derived from T cells, B-cell-depleted T cells, or PBMCs.

Deletions cut 5 bases from V and 1 base from J, with 11 bases between. CDR1 and CDR2 from the germline V gene are KGHSH and LQKENI. The CDR3 extends over 14 amino acids. Original processing notes: Nucleated cell counts were estimated from reference gene primer amplification. Assay: immunoSEQ multiplex PCR; the TCRdb copy retains only in-frame clones and omits some. V, J and clone size reflect that table, while D and trimming were determined from the DNA. The table has hundreds of thousands of clones, around three quarters seen once. This chain connects TRBV18 to TRBJ1-1; D gene uncertain. The sequence was collected from a woman older than 75 with acute or convalescent COVID-19. The sequencing sample was made of peripheral blood. CDR3 DNA: TGTGCCAGCTCATCCGGTTCGGGGAACACTGAAGCTTTCTTT. Protein product: CASSSGSGNTEAFF. The whole variable domain, remainder taken from reference TRBV18 and TRBJ1-1, is NAGVMQNPRHLVRRRGQEARLRCSPMKGHSHVYWYRQLPEEGLKFMVYLQKENIIDESGMPKERFSAEFPKEGPSILRIQQVVRGDSAAYFCASSSGSGNTEAFFGQGTRLTVV.